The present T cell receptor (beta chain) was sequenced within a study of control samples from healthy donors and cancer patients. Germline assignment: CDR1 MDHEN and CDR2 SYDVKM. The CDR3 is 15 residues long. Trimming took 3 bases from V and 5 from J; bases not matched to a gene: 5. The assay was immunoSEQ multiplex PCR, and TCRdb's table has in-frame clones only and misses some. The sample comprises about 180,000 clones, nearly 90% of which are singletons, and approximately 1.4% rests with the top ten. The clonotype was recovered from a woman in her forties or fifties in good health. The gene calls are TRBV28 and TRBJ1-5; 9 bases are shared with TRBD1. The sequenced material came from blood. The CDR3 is CASSFVDRGDQPQHF. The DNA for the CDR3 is TGTGCCAGCAGTTTCGTGGACAGGGGAGATCAGCCCCAGCATTTT.